This T cell receptor beta chain was sequenced in a study of tumor-infiltrating lymphocytes in localized non-small cell lung cancer. As for this clone: The target antigen is unknown.

V was pared by 10 bases and J by 3 bases, with 6 bases of the junction left unmatched. CDR1 is MGHDK and CDR2 is SYGVNS in the germline V gene. The length of the CDR3 is 14 residues. The study, taken as a whole, reports: No T-cell fraction difference was seen between IM1 and IM2 tumors.

The protocol was immunoSEQ multiplex PCR, while the TCRdb copy is restricted to in-frame clones and leaves out a portion. The repertoire holds around 12,000 clones, with 80% to 85% as singletons. Sequencing was done on a sample of uninvolved lung tissue not adjacent to the tumor. V and J are TRBV25-1 and TRBJ2-3, with 11 bases fitting TRBD2. This TCR came from a human donor with non-small cell lung cancer. The chain's CDR3 is CATRSGGATDTQYF. DNA for the CDR3: TGTGCCACCCGTAGCGGGGGGGCGACAGATACGCAGTATTTT.